The entry below describes one T cell receptor (beta chain). Its antigen is as yet unknown. The CDR3 sequence is 15 residues long. V was pared by 5 bases and J by 0 bases, with 13 bases between. Germline assignment: CDR1 SEHNR and CDR2 FQNEAQ (reference sequence). These data belong to a study of cytotoxic CD8 clonotypes in ibrutinib-treated CLL. In the study overall: Collecting the response samples happened after a median 12 months of treatment, with a range of 6 to 36. Whole-study results and caveats: Patients showed higher baseline clonality than age-matched healthy donors, and it tracked circulating CD8+ T-cell counts. Clonality increased at ibrutinib response and stayed stable in sustained remission. At progression, however, it fell back toward baseline.

Profiling relied on immunoSEQ multiplex PCR, and the TCRdb table lists in-frame clones only, not all of them. The data show about 200,000 clones, about 72% seen once. Around 1.8 micrograms of genomic DNA came from cryopreserved PBMCs for TCR beta libraries. The clonotype was recovered from a human donor with chronic lymphocytic leukemia. This specimen was PBMCs, taken after 24 months of ibrutinib treatment. The rearrangement uses TRBV7-9 and TRBJ1-1; possibly TRBD1 for D (5 bases). The CDR3, as DNA: TGTGCCAGCAGCAGCCAGACAGCGATGAACACTGAAGCTTTCTTT. Encoded protein: CASSSQTAMNTEAFF.